Following are 22 T cell receptor beta chains from one sample sequenced in a study of shared clonotypes between healthy human individuals. Some clones are missing from TCRdb's copy, which holds only in-frame ones; the method was immunoSEQ multiplex PCR. The sample lists fewer than 600,000 clones; roughly 77% were seen once. The sample was PBMCs. The source of these receptors is a woman in her 40s in good health. Some clones in this sample may be carry-over from other donors' samples.

The V call is TRBV9, the J call TRBJ2-1; a possible D gene is TRBD2 (5 bases). There are 17 residues in the CDR3. V shed 4 bases and J shed 6 bases, with 23 bases lying between them. The germline V gene encodes CDR1 SGDLS and CDR2 YYNGEE. CDR3 sequence (DNA): TGTGCCAGCAGCCCCCAATCAACCCTGGGGAGTCCCAATGAGCAGTTCTTC. Protein: CASSPQSTLGSPNEQFF.

The V gene is TRBV2, the J gene TRBJ1-1; D unclear. The length of the CDR3 is 16 residues. Germline lookup yields CDR1 SNHLY and CDR2 FYNNEI. With 2 bases removed from V and 0 bases from J, the gap between germline ends came to 13 bases. The CDR3 region is CASSETRQYLNTEAFF. The CDR3 coding sequence is TGTGCCAGCAGTGAAACCCGACAATACCTGAACACTGAAGCTTTCTTT.

The chain has TRBV4-3 and TRBJ2-1; D is unresolved. The germline V and J ends were trimmed by 1 base and 4 bases, with 14 bases remaining between them. Germline V gene lookup returns CDR1 LGHNA and CDR2 YSLEER. This CDR3 comprises 16 residues. The CDR3 reads CASSQASDPTYNEQFF. Here the CDR3 DNA reads TGCGCCAGCAGCCAAGCCTCGGACCCCACGTACAATGAGCAGTTCTTC.

V gene TRBV25-1 combines with J gene TRBJ2-1; 12 bases align to TRBD2. V trimming: 10 bases; J trimming: 8 bases; junction bases outside the gene matches: 6. This CDR3 contains 13 residues. CDR1 is MGHDK, CDR2 SYGVNS, per germline. The CDR3 spells CATSTSGRDEQFF. CDR3 DNA: TGTGCCACTTCGACTAGCGGGAGAGATGAGCAGTTCTTC.

The rearrangement joins TRBV18 to TRBJ1-5; tentative D call: TRBD1 (5 bases). The CDR3 is 15 amino acids. Per germline, CDR1 KGHSH and CDR2 LQKENI. V dropped 3 bases and J dropped 4 bases, with 13 bases sitting between them. CDR3: CASSPDSSRNQPQHF. The CDR3 nucleotides read TGTGCCAGCTCACCCGACAGTTCTCGGAATCAGCCCCAGCATTTT.

The rearrangement joins TRBV6-5 to TRBJ2-1; D not certain. V shed 0 bases and J shed 10 bases, with 16 bases lying between them. This CDR3 is 15 amino acids long. Germline V gives CDR1 MNHEY, CDR2 SVGAGI. CDR3 sequence: CASSYSFTQVMEQFF. The CDR3 DNA follows: TGTGCCAGCAGTTACTCGTTTACCCAGGTGATGGAGCAGTTCTTC.

This clone was counted only a few times. This rearrangement joins TRBV7-9 to TRBJ2-1; TRBD1 aligns across 9 bases. The length of the CDR3 is 14 residues. The trim removed 3 bases at V and 6 bases at J, leaving 3 bases unmatched. The germline V gene encodes CDR1 SEHNR and CDR2 FQNEAQ (reference sequence). CDR3: CASSLGQGSNEQFF. The CDR3 DNA reads as TGTGCCAGCAGCTTGGGACAGGGTTCCAATGAGCAGTTCTTC.

This chain links TRBV7-2 with TRBJ1-5; D remains unclear. Trimming removed 1 base from V and 0 bases from J, with 7 bases in between. The CDR3 covers 15 residues. Per germline, CDR1 SGHTA and CDR2 FQGNSA. The CDR3 DNA is TGTGCCAGCAGCTTAGAGCAGCTTAGCAATCAGCCCCAGCATTTT. Translation gives CASSLEQLSNQPQHF.

This clone has just a few counts. This chain uses TRBV28 with TRBJ2-3; unclear D gene. CDR1 is MDHEN and CDR2 is SYDVKM in the germline V gene. The V end lost 3 bases, the J end lost 4 bases, and 11 bases lay between the germline ends. The CDR3 loop spans 14 amino acids. CDR3 bases: TGTGCCAGCAGTTTCGGGTCCTTTTCAGATACGCAGTATTTT. Amino acid sequence: CASSFGSFSDTQYF.

V and J are TRBV6-1 and TRBJ2-2, with TRBD1 identical over 8 bases. CDR1 and CDR2 (germline): MNHNS, SASEGT. With 2 bases clipped from V and 3 bases from J, the junction kept 5 bases outside the gene matches. This CDR3 region has 16 residues. The CDR3 loop is CASSEFPGGYTGELFF. CDR3 in DNA: TGTGCCAGCAGTGAATTCCCAGGGGGCTACACCGGGGAGCTGTTTTTT.

The chain carries TRBV5-4 and TRBJ1-4; possible D gene TRBD1, 6 bases. The CDR3 runs 16 residues. Germline-derived CDR1 and CDR2 are SGHNT and YYREEE (reference sequence). The ends were cut back, 3 bases at V and 3 bases at J, with 15 bases in the middle. The CDR3 is CASSSRKQGSNEKLFF. The CDR3 bases are TGTGCCAGCAGCTCCCGAAAACAGGGTTCTAATGAAAAACTGTTTTTT. Full variable domain (rest looked up from reference TRBV5-4 and TRBJ1-4): ETGVTQSPTHLIKTRGQQVTLRCSSQSGHNTVSWYQQALGQGPQFIFQYYREEENGRGNFPPRFSGLQFPNYSSELNVNALELDDSALYLCASSSRKQGSNEKLFFGSGTQLSVL.

J is TRBJ2-6 and V is TRBV5-1; D is uncertain. Germline-derived CDR1 and CDR2 are SGHRS and YFSETQ. Trimming removed 3 bases at V and 0 bases at J, with 7 bases between. CDR3 length: 15 residues. The DNA for the CDR3 is TGCGCCAGCAGCTACGGTTACTCTGGGGCCAACGTCCTGACTTTC. This encodes CASSYGYSGANVLTF.

The chain couples TRBV11-3 to TRBJ2-7, with TRBD2 as a possible D gene (6 bases). Deletions cut 4 bases from V and 2 bases from J, with 9 bases between. The germline gives CDR1 SGHNT, CDR2 YENEEA. The CDR3 has 13 residues. For the CDR3, the DNA is TGTGCCAGCAGCTGGGGGGTAGCCTACGAGCAGTACTTC. Residues: CASSWGVAYEQYF.

The J gene is TRBJ2-3, the V gene TRBV19; D unclear. Germline V gene data show CDR1 as LNHDA and CDR2 as SQIVND (reference sequence). The CDR3 is 16 residues long. Trimming shortened V by 5 bases and J by 0 bases, and 15 bases separated the two germline ends. The CDR3 sequence: CASSADQVSSTDTQYF. CDR3 bases: TGTGCCAGTAGTGCCGACCAGGTCTCTAGCACAGATACGCAGTATTTT.

The chain has TRBV10-1 and TRBJ2-1; D remains ambiguous. Germline V gives CDR1 WNHNN, CDR2 SYGVQD (reference sequence). V was clipped by 5 bases and J by 8 bases, with 19 bases between them. The CDR3 length is 15 residues. The CDR3 DNA sequence: TGCGCCAGCAGTCCCATGGGCAGGTCAAGGGATGAGCAGTTCTTC. This translates into CASSPMGRSRDEQFF.

The chain carries TRBV5-4 and TRBJ1-1; 7 bases line up with TRBD1. CDR1 is SGHNT and CDR2 is YYREEE in the germline V gene (reference sequence). The CDR3 extends over 13 amino acids. The V gene end was trimmed by 3 bases and the J gene end by 5 bases; junction bases not matched to a gene: 4. The CDR3 DNA reads as TGTGCCAGCAGCTACAGGGGAAGGACTGAAGCTTTCTTT. Its protein product is CASSYRGRTEAFF.

V is TRBV5-1 and J is TRBJ2-2; D possibly corresponds to TRBD1 (5 bases). The CDR3 is made up of 17 amino acids. V was pared by 0 bases and J by 0 bases, with 12 bases between. CDR1 and CDR2 (germline): SGHRS, YFSETQ. In DNA form, the CDR3 reads TGCGCCAGCAGCTTGGTAGGGGCCGACCCGAACACCGGGGAGCTGTTTTTT. It codes for CASSLVGADPNTGELFF.

The chain employs TRBV28 and TRBJ1-2, with D perhaps TRBD1 (6 bases). This CDR3 region has 14 residues. Germline CDR1 and CDR2: MDHEN and SYDVKM. Trimming cost V 5 bases and J 8 bases, with 18 bases left between them. CDR3 loop: CASSPRGGDKGYTF. The CDR3, as DNA: TGTGCCAGCAGTCCCCGGGGGGGGGACAAGGGCTACACCTTC.

At least ten counts were recorded for this clone. The V gene is TRBV6-4, the J gene TRBJ2-1; TRBD2 matches 7 bases. Germline CDR1 is MRHNA and CDR2 is SNTAGT. This CDR3 comprises 15 residues. Trimming took 0 bases from V and 6 from J; bases not matched to a gene: 5. CDR3 DNA: TGTGCCAGCAGTGACTCCGGCGGGAGTTCCAATGAGCAGTTCTTC. The encoded protein is CASSDSGGSSNEQFF.

The chain couples TRBV27 to TRBJ1-5, with unresolved D. The CDR3 loop spans 14 amino acids. CDR1 and CDR2 (germline): MNHEY, SMNVEV (reference sequence). V was cut by 1 base and J by 0 bases, with 4 bases left in between. CDR3 in amino acids: CASSLWASNQPQHF. In DNA, the CDR3 is TGTGCCAGCAGTTTATGGGCTAGCAATCAGCCCCAGCATTTT.

The chain couples TRBV6-5 to TRBJ2-7; possibly TRBD2 for D (6 bases). Germline loops: CDR1 MNHEY, CDR2 SVGAGI. The CDR3 contains 13 residues. V lost 5 bases and J lost 6, with 14 bases in between. CDR3 in amino acids: CASSAGPLGEQYF. The CDR3 nucleotides are TGTGCCAGCAGTGCGGGGCCCCTTGGCGAGCAGTACTTC.

CDR3 sequence: CASSMRFLRPYNEQFF. The CDR3 coding sequence is TGTGCCAGTAGTATGAGATTTCTTCGTCCCTACAATGAGCAGTTCTTC. The chain has TRBV19 and TRBJ2-1; D not resolved. CDR1 is LNHDA, CDR2 SQIVND, per germline (reference sequence). Trimming took 3 bases from V and 2 from J, leaving 14 bases between them. CDR3 length: 16 amino acids.